The rows below give T cell receptor beta chains drawn from one sample of a study of PD-1 blockade in mismatch repair-deficient tumors. Clones were read by immunoSEQ multiplex PCR, and TCRdb kept only the in-frame ones, dropping some. Of nearly 25,000 clones listed, about 83% are singletons. The sample consisted of peripheral blood, taken 12 weeks after starting pembrolizumab. The receptors were sampled from an adult with mismatch repair-deficient cancer. CDR3s leave out the opening cysteine and the closing phenylalanine or tryptophan. Each record gives: V gene, D gene, clone size, CDR3 protein. D genes are given only for firm matches. The size of a clone is reported for some rows only, either as once, few or many, or as a class for expanded clones.

>TRBV7-8|-|-
ASSSPKGGYT
>TRBV7-2|TRBD1|-
ASSERQGNYEQY
>TRBV30|TRBD1|-
AWSANRGHYGYT
>TRBV18|TRBD1|-
ASSRDRDATNEKLF
>TRBV18|TRBD2|-
ASSPSGGLATYEQY
>TRBV7-8|TRBD2|-
ASSPSGRGGEQY
>TRBV19|-|few
ASSIQLGQEQY
>TRBV2|-|-
ASSESRVSNEQF
>TRBV6-1|-|-
ASSGRALSSYEQY
>TRBV5-1|-|-
ASSLGPGGATYEQY
>TRBV6-1|TRBD2|-
ASSELAGADTQY
>TRBV4-1|-|-
ASSQAGETQY
>TRBV11-2|-|-
ASSSGNLLGETQY
>TRBV29-1|-|-
SVADATDTQY
>TRBV28|-|-
ASSPQTKLYGYT
>TRBV28|-|-
ASSFGQLAPDTQY
>TRBV6-5|-|-
ASSYEGSQETQY
>TRBV6-5|-|-
ASSYGGPSYEQY
>TRBV7-2|-|-
ASSRGLSSYEQY
>TRBV7-9|-|-
ASTAEGLPGDTQY
>TRBV4-1|TRBD2|-
ASSQGLPSGGTDTQY
>TRBV29-1|TRBD1|-
SAGTGGGHGANVLT
>TRBV30|-|-
AWGELTGAEAF
>TRBV6-6|-|-
ASRDPSFYGYT
>TRBV9|TRBD2|once
ASSAGGTWTQY
>TRBV11-3|TRBD1|once
ASSEDRGPDTTEAF
>TRBV7-3|-|-
ASSLAQAPNYGYT
>TRBV4-1|TRBD2|-
ASSPQWTDLAGSYEQY
>TRBV7-3|-|-
ASSLGPPKTQY
>TRBV11-3|TRBD2|-
ASSPGLGFGELF
>TRBV28|TRBD1|-
ASSLRDRVGEQY
>TRBV6-4|-|-
ASSPGGTGANVLT
>TRBV27|-|-
ASSLFEQETQY
>TRBV18|TRBD2|-
ASSPSRREDYEQY
>TRBV7-9|-|few
ASSRSVTEQY
>TRBV11-1|-|-
ASSLINEQF